The following is a TCR beta chain sequence with its context. Germline CDR1 reads SNHLY; CDR2 reads FYNNEI. The CDR3 loop spans 12 amino acids. V lost 7 bases and J 8 bases, leaving 12 bases between the germline ends. Clones were sequenced by immunoSEQ multiplex PCR, and TCRdb holds only the in-frame ones, with some missing. The sample includes fewer than 120,000 clones, roughly 90% of them seen just once. These data originate in a study of control samples from healthy donors and cancer patients. The receptor's source is a woman in her sixties with lung cancer. Sequencing used PBMCs. This chain uses TRBV2 with TRBJ2-1, with D possibly being TRBD1 (6 bases). The CDR3 DNA reads as TGTGCCAGCAAACTGACAGGCGATGAGCAGTTCTTC. Its translation is CASKLTGDEQFF.